The source of this TCR beta chain is a study of identifying expanded T cells in peripheral blood. As to this clone: Its antigen is currently unknown.

Only in-frame clones appear in the TCRdb table, and some are missing; sequencing was by immunoSEQ multiplex PCR. In the table there are around 90,000 clones, roughly 88% of which are singletons. No infections or other immune events were documented during collection. CDR3 length equals 14 residues. Germline trimming cut 7 bases from V and 1 base from J; bases unmatched to any gene: 7. CDR1 is SQVTM, CDR2 ANQGSEA, per germline. Study results and limitations: Technical replicates showed around 1.2 changed clones; approximately 2 weeks roughly 16; four weeks 19. Across healthy donors, higher total template counts meant significantly greater roughly two-week count variance.

The sequencing input was blood. The sequence was collected from a person between 18 and 75 years old in good health. The rearrangement links TRBV29-1 to TRBJ2-1, with 7 bases that match TRBD2. The DNA for the CDR3 is TGCAGCGCAGGACTAGTAGGGTCCTACAATGAGCAGTTCTTC. This codes for CSAGLVGSYNEQFF.